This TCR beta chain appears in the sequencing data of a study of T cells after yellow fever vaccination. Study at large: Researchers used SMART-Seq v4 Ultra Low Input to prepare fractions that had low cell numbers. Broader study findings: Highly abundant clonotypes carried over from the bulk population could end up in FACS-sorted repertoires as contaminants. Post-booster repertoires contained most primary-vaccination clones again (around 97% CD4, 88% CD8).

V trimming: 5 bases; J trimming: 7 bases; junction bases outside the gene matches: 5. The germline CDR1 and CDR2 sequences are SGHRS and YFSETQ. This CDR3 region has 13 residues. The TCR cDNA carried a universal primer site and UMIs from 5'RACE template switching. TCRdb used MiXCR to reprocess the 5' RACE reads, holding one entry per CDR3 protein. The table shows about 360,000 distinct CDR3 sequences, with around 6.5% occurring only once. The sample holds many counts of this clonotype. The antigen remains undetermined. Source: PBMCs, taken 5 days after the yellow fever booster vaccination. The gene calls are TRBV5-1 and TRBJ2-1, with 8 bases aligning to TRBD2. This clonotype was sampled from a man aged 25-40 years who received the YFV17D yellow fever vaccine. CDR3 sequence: CASRGLEVNEQFF. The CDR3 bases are TGCGCCAGCAGGGGACTAGAAGTAAATGAGCAGTTCTTC. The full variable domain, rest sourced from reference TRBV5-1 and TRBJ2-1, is KAGVTQTPRYLIKTRGQQVTLSCSPISGHRSVSWYQQTPGQGLQFLFEYFSETQRNKGNFPGRFSGRQFSNSRSEMNVSTLELGDSALYLCASRGLEVNEQFFGPGTRLTVL.